What follows are 7 T cell receptor beta chains derived from one specimen sequenced in a study of blood T cell repertoires in COVID-19. Sequenced by immunoSEQ multiplex PCR; TCRdb stores in-frame clones only, minus some. The sample includes more than 250,000 clones, around 85% of them seen just once. Specimen: PBMCs or T cells enriched from blood (not recorded which). All receptors derive from a middle-aged woman who had recovered from COVID-19.

The chain couples TRBV29-1 to TRBJ2-1; 12 bases fit TRBD2. The CDR3 consists of 16 residues. Germline CDR1 reads SQVTM; CDR2 reads ANQGSEA. Trimming at V came to 7 bases and at J to 3 bases, leaving 10 bases not matched to a gene. Here the CDR3 reads CSAPGLAGRGYNEQFF. DNA of the CDR3: TGCAGCGCACCCGGACTAGCGGGAAGGGGCTACAATGAGCAGTTCTTC.

The chain combines TRBV6-2 or TRBV6-3 with TRBJ2-4, with 8 bases aligning to TRBD1. This CDR3 spans 16 amino acids. V was pared by 4 bases and J by 0 bases, with 5 bases of the junction left unmatched. CDR1 is MNHEY, CDR2 SVGEGT, per germline. In DNA, the CDR3 is TGTGCCAGCAGTTTCGGACAGGGACTAGCCAAAAACATTCAGTACTTC. It codes for CASSFGQGLAKNIQYF.

As DNA, the CDR3 is TGTGCCAGCAGACAGGGTGATTTTTCCTACGCTTTCTTT. Translation gives CASRQGDFSYAFF. The V gene is TRBV6-5, the J gene TRBJ1-1; the D gene is possibly TRBD1 (6 bases). V lost 6 bases, J lost 11 bases, and 19 bases lay in between. There are 13 residues in the CDR3. Germline assignment: CDR1 MNHEY and CDR2 SVGAGI.

The V call is TRBV7-8, the J call TRBJ2-7; D is perhaps TRBD1 (6 bases). In germline, CDR1 is SGHVS, CDR2 FQNEAQ. The CDR3 contains 15 residues. V was pared by 5 bases and J by 3 bases, with 17 bases between. CDR3 sequence reads: CASSQDRSLHYEQYF. As DNA, the CDR3 is TGTGCCAGCAGCCAAGACAGGTCCCTTCACTACGAGCAGTACTTC.

V gene TRBV6-2 or TRBV6-3 combines with J gene TRBJ1-5; D is uncertain. Trimming removed 4 bases at V and 3 bases at J, with 10 bases between. CDR3 length: 14 residues. Germline-derived CDR1 and CDR2 are MNHEY and SVGEGT. The CDR3 sequence: CASSSKPYNQPQHF. CDR3 bases: TGTGCCAGCAGTTCAAAGCCCTACAATCAGCCCCAGCATTTT.

This clone was detected a few times. The J gene is TRBJ2-2, the V gene TRBV7-2; TRBD2 agrees at 11 bases. Trimming at V came to 3 bases and at J to 5 bases, leaving 8 bases not matched to a gene. The CDR3 loop spans 17 amino acids. CDR1 and CDR2 from the germline V gene are SGHTA and FQGNSA. The CDR3 nucleotides are TGTGCCAGCAGCTTCATAGCGGGAGGGCTTGGGACCGGGGAGCTGTTTTTT. Protein sequence: CASSFIAGGLGTGELFF. Drawing the rest from reference TRBV7-2 and TRBJ2-2, the complete variable domain is GAGVSQSPSNKVTEKGKDVELRCDPISGHTALYWYRQSLGQGLEFLIYFQGNSAPDKSGLPSDRFSAERTGGSVSTLTIQRTQQEDSAVYLCASSFIAGGLGTGELFFGEGSRLTVL.

The chain joins TRBV7-2 to TRBJ2-7; the D gene is possibly TRBD1 (6 bases). This CDR3 contains 15 residues. The germline CDR1 and CDR2 sequences are SGHTA and FQGNSA. The V gene lost 5 bases and the J gene lost 2 bases, with 16 bases spanning the gap. The CDR3, as DNA: TGTGCCAGCAGCGCCCCCGGGACAACCACCTACGAGCAGTACTTC. Translated: CASSAPGTTTYEQYF. Filled out from reference TRBV7-2 and TRBJ2-7, the complete variable domain reads GAGVSQSPSNKVTEKGKDVELRCDPISGHTALYWYRQSLGQGLEFLIYFQGNSAPDKSGLPSDRFSAERTGGSVSTLTIQRTQQEDSAVYLCASSAPGTTTYEQYFGPGTRLTVT.